This T cell receptor (beta chain) was recovered during a study of T cell changes during pregnancy in multiple sclerosis. This CDR3 contains 16 residues. CDR1 is GTSNPN, CDR2 SVGIG, per germline (reference sequence). The V segment lost 4 bases and the J segment 2 bases; nucleotides outside the gene matches: 8. Assay used: immunoSEQ multiplex PCR; TCRdb lists only in-frame clones, some missing. Of tens of thousands of clones in the sample, approximately 92% were seen once. Sequenced material: peripheral blood, taken in the third trimester of pregnancy. The chain links TRBV30 to TRBJ2-5; 12 bases match TRBD2. This TCR was sampled from a female donor in good health, enrolled as a control in a pregnancy study. The CDR3 DNA reads as TGTGCCTGGATCCCCCTAACTAGCGGGGGGCAAGAGACCCAGTACTTC. The encoded protein is CAWIPLTSGGQETQYF. Using reference TRBV30 and TRBJ2-5 for the parts outside the CDR3, the full variable domain is SQTIHQWPATLVQPVGSPLSLECTVEGTSNPNLYWYRQAAGRGLQLLFYSVGIGQISSEVPQNLSASRPQDRQFILSSKKLLLSDSGFYLCAWIPLTSGGQETQYFGPGTRLLVL.